The next 31 T cell receptor beta chains were all read from a single sample in a study of blood T cell repertoires in COVID-19. Sequencing was performed with immunoSEQ multiplex PCR; in TCRdb, only in-frame clones are kept and a portion is missing. The sample lists 250,000 or so clones, approximately 90% occurring once. Material: PBMCs or T cells enriched from blood (not recorded which). All receptors come from a man aged 35 to 55 who had been exposed to COVID-19.

The V gene is TRBV30, the J gene TRBJ1-6, with 12 nucleotides matching TRBD1. With V trimmed by 8 bases and J by 7 bases, 12 bases remained unmatched. The CDR3 extends over 16 amino acids. Germline-derived CDR1 and CDR2 are GTSNPN and SVGIG (reference sequence). CDR3 sequence reads: CARPPGQGAPNSPLHF. In DNA, the CDR3 is TGTGCCCGTCCCCCGGGACAGGGGGCTCCAAATTCACCCCTCCACTTT.

The chain couples TRBV19 to TRBJ1-2, with D uncertain. This CDR3 contains 13 residues. Germline V CDR1 and CDR2: LNHDA, SQIVND (reference sequence). The V end was cut by 3 bases, the J end by 5 bases, with 10 bases between. CDR3 residues: CASSMGGRYGYTF. CDR3 DNA: TGTGCCAGTAGTATGGGAGGGAGGTATGGCTACACCTTC.

CDR3: CASSVEGEYSGNTIYF. In DNA, the CDR3 is TGTGCCAGCAGCGTAGAGGGGGAGTACTCTGGAAACACCATATATTTT. J is TRBJ1-3 and V is TRBV9; maybe TRBD1 (6 bases). This CDR3 contains 16 residues. With 0 bases removed from V and 0 bases from J, the gap between germline ends came to 10 bases. Germline loops: CDR1 SGDLS, CDR2 YYNGEE.

V gene TRBV2 combines with J gene TRBJ1-5; no definite D call. V was clipped by 5 bases and J by 4 bases, with 6 bases between them. The CDR3 sequence is 12 residues long. Germline loops: CDR1 SNHLY, CDR2 FYNNEI. CDR3 bases: TGTGCCAGCAGTTCGGTGAATCAGCCCCAGCATTTT. Protein product: CASSSVNQPQHF.

The rearrangement joins TRBV7-2 to TRBJ1-1; D uncertain. CDR3 length: 15 residues. Per germline, CDR1 SGHTA and CDR2 FQGNSA. Trimming shortened V by 2 bases and J by 1 base, and 11 bases separated the two germline ends. The DNA of the CDR3 is TGTGCCAGCAGCTTATTTTCTTCAGGGAACACTGAAGCTTTCTTT. This gives the protein CASSLFSSGNTEAFF.

The chain uses TRBV2 and TRBJ1-4; no clear D. Trimming shortened V by 2 bases and J by 0 bases, and 7 bases separated the two germline ends. The germline V gene has CDR1 SNHLY and CDR2 FYNNEI. This CDR3 has 15 residues. This chain's CDR3 is CASSEWRTTNEKLFF. DNA for the CDR3: TGTGCCAGCAGTGAATGGAGAACAACTAATGAAAAACTGTTTTTT.

V and J are TRBV4-1 and TRBJ1-2; no clear D gene. This CDR3 has 16 amino acids. V shed 2 bases and J shed 6 bases, with 19 bases lying between them. Germline V lookup: CDR1 MGHRA, CDR2 YSYEKL. CDR3 region: CASSQLEGWPPHGYTF. Written as DNA, the CDR3 is TGCGCCAGCAGCCAACTAGAGGGATGGCCGCCTCATGGCTACACCTTC.

The rearrangement uses TRBV19 and TRBJ1-3, with D unresolved. Trimming removed 7 bases at V and 4 bases at J, with 5 bases between. In germline, CDR1 is LNHDA, CDR2 SQIVND (reference sequence). The CDR3 covers 11 residues. The CDR3, as DNA: TGTGCCAGTATTAAAGGAAACACCATATATTTT. Translation gives CASIKGNTIYF.

The chain combines TRBV6-8 with TRBJ1-4; no definite D call. The germline V gene encodes CDR1 MNHGY and CDR2 SAAAGT. The CDR3 totals 15 residues. V dropped 7 bases and J dropped 7 bases, with 19 bases sitting between them. This chain's CDR3 is CASIPRCGGGEKLFF. The CDR3 region has the DNA TGTGCCAGCATCCCCCGCTGCGGAGGAGGTGAAAAACTGTTTTTT.

This chain uses TRBV7-9 with TRBJ1-3, with a weak D call TRBD1 (6 bases). The V and J ends lost 2 bases and 0 bases respectively, with 11 bases between them. Looked up from germline, CDR1 is SEHNR and CDR2 is FQNEAQ (reference sequence). This CDR3 region has 16 residues. CDR3 sequence: CASSLKAGDSGNTIYF. Here the CDR3 DNA reads TGTGCCAGCAGCTTAAAGGCAGGGGACTCTGGAAACACCATATATTTT.

This chain links TRBV19 with TRBJ2-1; TRBD1 aligns across 7 bases. V was clipped by 5 bases and J by 4 bases; unmatched bases: 11. Germline V gene sequence: CDR1 LNHDA, CDR2 SQIVND (reference sequence). The CDR3 has 16 residues. The CDR3 DNA reads TGTGCCAGTAGTTTAGGACCCGACAGGGCGTACAATGAGCAGTTCTTC. This translates into CASSLGPDRAYNEQFF.

The V gene is TRBV11-1, the J gene TRBJ1-2; 7 bases align to TRBD1. V lost 5 bases and J lost 7; bases outside the gene matches: 7. There are 13 residues in the CDR3. Per the germline V gene, CDR1 is SGHAT and CDR2 is FQDESV (reference sequence). This CDR3 reads CASSTTGKIGYTF. The CDR3 nucleotides read TGTGCCAGCAGCACGACAGGGAAGATTGGCTACACCTTC.

Concerning this clone itself: One end of the junction varies from germline; a read error may be responsible. The chain joins TRBV7-7 to TRBJ2-1, with a tentative D call TRBD2 (6 bases). The CDR3 totals 16 residues. Germline CDR1 is SSHAT and CDR2 is FNYEAQ (reference sequence). The CDR3 loop is CASSVTSGSSYNEQFF. The CDR3 nucleotides read TGTGCTAGCAGCGTTACGTCCGGGAGCTCCTACAATGAGCAGTTCTTC. Supplemented by reference TRBV7-7 and TRBJ2-1, the full variable domain reads GAGVSQSPRYKVTKRGQDVTLRCDPISSHATLYWYQQALGQGPEFLTYFNYEAQPDKSGLPSDRFSAERPEGSISTLTIQRTEQRDSAMYRCASSVTSGSSYNEQFFGPGTRLTVL.

CDR3 coding DNA: TGTGCCACCAGTGGCCAAAGGACAGGGTTAGAGACCCAGTACTTC. Protein product: CATSGQRTGLETQYF. The V call is TRBV24-1, the J call TRBJ2-5; 8 nucleotides align to TRBD1. Germline V CDR1 and CDR2: KGHDR, SFDVKD. CDR3 size: 15 residues. Trimming removed 5 bases from V and 4 bases from J; junction bases left unmatched: 8.

This clone was seen a few times. This chain links TRBV30 with TRBJ2-7; the match to TRBD2 covers 10 bases. In germline, CDR1 is GTSNPN, CDR2 SVGIG (reference sequence). The V and J ends lost 3 bases and 6 bases, in that order; junction bases with no gene match: 11. There are 15 residues in the CDR3. DNA for the CDR3: TGTGCCTGGAGCCCAAGCGGGAGGGCAGGGATCGAGCAGTACTTC. It is translated as CAWSPSGRAGIEQYF. Drawing the rest from reference TRBV30 and TRBJ2-7, the complete variable domain is SQTIHQWPATLVQPVGSPLSLECTVEGTSNPNLYWYRQAAGRGLQLLFYSVGIGQISSEVPQNLSASRPQDRQFILSSKKLLLSDSGFYLCAWSPSGRAGIEQYFGPGTRLTVT.

V gene TRBV12-3 or TRBV12-4 combines with J gene TRBJ1-1, with TRBD1 as a possible D gene (6 bases). The CDR3 has 12 amino acids. V was pared by 3 bases and J by 9 bases, with 11 bases between. The CDR3 nucleotides read TGTGCCAGCAGTTTCCGTGACAGGCAAGCTTTCTTT. Encoded protein: CASSFRDRQAFF.

Only one count was recorded for this clone. CDR3 residues: CASSATSGEQETQYF. The CDR3 nucleotides are TGTGCCAGCAGTGCAACTAGCGGGGAACAAGAGACCCAGTACTTC. The chain joins TRBV6-4 to TRBJ2-5, with TRBD2 matching over 10 bases. V lost 4 bases, J lost 2 bases, and 4 bases stayed unmatched. The length of the CDR3 is 15 residues. CDR1 is MRHNA, CDR2 SNTAGT, per germline.

The V gene is TRBV6-5, the J gene TRBJ1-2; D may be TRBD1 (5 bases). Germline V gives CDR1 MNHEY, CDR2 SVGAGI. The CDR3 runs to 14 residues. V was trimmed by 6 bases and J by 5 bases, leaving 16 bases between them. The CDR3 bases are TGTGCCAGCAGCGGTAACAGGAATTATTATGGCTACACCTTC. Translation: CASSGNRNYYGYTF.

On this clone: Other DNA sequences from this sample encode an identical CDR3 as well. This chain links TRBV9 with TRBJ1-3; a possible D gene is TRBD1 (5 bases). V was cut by 0 bases and J by 7 bases, with 11 bases left in between. CDR1 and CDR2 from the germline V gene are SGDLS and YYNGEE. The CDR3 totals 14 residues. For the CDR3, the DNA is TGTGCCAGCAGCGTAGGCGGAGGGACGAACACCATATATTTT. It yields the protein CASSVGGGTNTIYF.

The CDR3 coding sequence is TGTGCCAGCAGCGTAACAACAGGTACGAGTCAGGTCACTGAAGCTTTCTTT. Translating it yields CASSVTTGTSQVTEAFF. V gene TRBV9 combines with J gene TRBJ1-1; D perhaps matches TRBD1 (5 bases). Germline V gene data show CDR1 as SGDLS and CDR2 as YYNGEE. The V end was cut by 1 base, the J end by 4 bases, with 20 bases between. This CDR3 comprises 17 residues. Supplemented by reference TRBV9 and TRBJ1-1, the full variable domain reads DSGVTQTPKHLITATGQRVTLRCSPRSGDLSVYWYQQSLDQGLQFLIQYYNGEERAKGNILERFSAQQFPDLHSELNLSSLELGDSALYFCASSVTTGTSQVTEAFFGQGTRLTVV.

V gene TRBV5-4 combines with J gene TRBJ2-1, with D possibly being TRBD2 (6 bases). The CDR3 loop spans 16 amino acids. Germline CDR1 reads SGHNT; CDR2 reads YYREEE (reference sequence). Trimming pared 3 bases from V and 0 bases from J, leaving 13 bases between. This CDR3 is CASSSSATSSYNEQFF. As DNA, the CDR3 is TGTGCCAGCAGCTCCTCAGCGACTAGCTCCTACAATGAGCAGTTCTTC.

The chain couples TRBV5-4 to TRBJ2-7, with 9 bases that match TRBD2. The CDR3 has 18 amino acids. V trimming: 4 bases; J trimming: 2 bases; junction bases outside the gene matches: 16. The germline V gene encodes CDR1 SGHNT and CDR2 YYREEE (reference sequence). The CDR3 DNA reads TGTGCCAGCAGCCCTAACCTATTGACTAGCGGAGGAACCTACGAGCAGTACTTC. Amino acids: CASSPNLLTSGGTYEQYF.

This chain joins TRBV27 and TRBJ2-1; 8 nucleotides line up with TRBD1. V dropped 4 bases and J dropped 12; count of bases not matched to a gene: 8. Looked up from germline, CDR1 is MNHEY and CDR2 is SMNVEV (reference sequence). The CDR3 contains 13 residues. The CDR3 region has the DNA TGTGCCAGCAGTTCCCTCCCACAGGGGGGGCAGTTCTTC. It translates to CASSSLPQGGQFF.

The chain is built from TRBV29-1 and TRBJ1-1; 8 bases are shared with TRBD1. CDR1 and CDR2 (germline): SQVTM, ANQGSEA. The J segment lost 1 base and the V segment lost 3 bases, leaving 10 bases of the junction unmatched. The CDR3 runs to 16 residues. CDR3 coding DNA: TGCAGCGTTGATCCTGGACAGGGAGTAGCGAACACTGAAGCTTTCTTT. This codes for CSVDPGQGVANTEAFF.

The chain recombines TRBV28 with TRBJ2-2, with 7 bases matching TRBD1. Germline V gives CDR1 MDHEN, CDR2 SYDVKM. The J segment lost 2 bases and the V segment lost 6 bases, leaving 6 bases of the junction unmatched. The CDR3 extends over 15 amino acids. CDR3 sequence: CASRTDRTNTGELFF. The CDR3 region has the DNA TGTGCCAGCAGGACGGACAGGACAAACACCGGGGAGCTGTTTTTT.

The gene calls are TRBV7-2 and TRBJ1-2; perhaps TRBD1 as D (6 bases). Germline V lookup: CDR1 SGHTA, CDR2 FQGNSA. Trimming removed 4 bases from V and 4 bases from J, with 19 bases in between. The CDR3 covers 16 residues. CDR3 in amino acids: CASSSYRAGDIYGYTF. The CDR3 coding sequence is TGTGCCAGCAGCTCCTATCGGGCAGGGGATATCTATGGCTACACCTTC.

V gene TRBV7-9 combines with J gene TRBJ2-7; 12 bases align to TRBD2. Germline V gives CDR1 SEHNR, CDR2 FQNEAQ (reference sequence). V was clipped by 4 bases and J by 4 bases; unmatched bases: 5. The CDR3 length is 15 residues. The CDR3 region is CASSSTSGSGYEQYF. The DNA of the CDR3 is TGTGCCAGCAGCTCGACTAGCGGGAGTGGATACGAGCAGTACTTC.

The chain couples TRBV11-2 to TRBJ2-7, with D possibly matching TRBD1 (5 bases). Germline-derived CDR1 and CDR2 are SGHAT and FQNNGV. The CDR3 has 12 residues. V shed 5 bases and J shed 4 bases, with 9 bases lying between them. In DNA, the CDR3 is TGTGCCAGCAGCCCTCAGGGTTACGAGCAGTACTTC. Translation gives CASSPQGYEQYF.

The chain has TRBV18 and TRBJ1-3, with a possible D match to TRBD1 (5 bases). The CDR3 runs 16 residues. CDR1 and CDR2 (germline): KGHSH, LQKENI. V lost 3 bases and J 0 bases, leaving 12 bases between the germline ends. The CDR3 DNA sequence: TGTGCCAGCTCACCGGCGACAGCGCTCTCTGGAAACACCATATATTTT. As protein: CASSPATALSGNTIYF.

This rearrangement joins TRBV2 to TRBJ1-1; D might be TRBD1 (6 bases). Trimming shortened V by 6 bases and J by 11 bases, and 16 bases separated the two germline ends. Germline lookup yields CDR1 SNHLY and CDR2 FYNNEI. The CDR3 length is 12 residues. The CDR3 region is CASSAQGGRAFF. As DNA, the CDR3 is TGTGCCAGCAGCGCACAGGGCGGGCGTGCTTTCTTT.

This clone was detected once. V gene TRBV24-1 combines with J gene TRBJ2-2, with D possibly TRBD1 on 6 matching bases. V lost 9 bases, J lost 6 bases, and 16 bases lay in between. The CDR3 has 14 residues. Germline V gives CDR1 KGHDR, CDR2 SFDVKD. CDR3 in amino acids: CATHNSQGSGELFF. In DNA form, the CDR3 reads TGTGCCACCCATAACTCACAGGGTTCCGGGGAGCTGTTTTTT.